This entry features one T cell receptor (beta chain) sequence. This clonotype was detected only a few times. No antigen is known for it. Qualities for individual bases were not recorded, and no much larger clone is one base off. This record belongs to a study of identical twins (TCRdb year 2016). Study-wide context: TCR alpha and beta repertoires from monozygotic twins, unrelated adults of various ages and cord blood were deep-sequenced to test whether fetal clonotypes persist. Replicate twin experiments were performed at different times using different library preparation protocols to rule out contamination. Broader findings and caveats from the paper: Invariant T cells such as MAIT and iNKT could partly confound zero-insertion analyses, although diverse VJ usage argued against such confounding for most clonotypes. Out-of-frame TCR alpha sharing in monozygotic twins was systematically underestimated by recombination models, whereas sharing between unrelated individuals was in agreement with the recombination models. In beta out-of-frame sequences, excess twin sharing was weaker, because having fewer shared sequences lowered the signal-to-noise ratio. Fewer insertions were carried by abundant cord blood beta clonotypes, a similar but weaker trend appeared in young adult naive repertoires, and no such trend appeared in memory repertoires. Compared with coincidental sharing between unrelated individuals, an excess of low generation-probability sequences was observed among out-of-frame TCR alpha sequences shared between twins. Because the same donors could not be followed over many years, conclusions were based on cross-sectional statistical analysis.

Receptor amplification or capture employed 5' RACE. For sequencing, an Illumina HiSeq 2000 was employed. A universal primer binding site was added through template switching, and the final cDNA carried a unique molecular identifier so that TCR cDNA molecules could be counted accurately. Specific primers in the conserved constant-segment region were used to synthesize first-strand cDNA for the TCR alpha and beta chains. To control for contamination, each cDNA library was double barcoded with a SMART-Mk sample barcode plus Illumina barcodes. TruSeq adapter sequences along with Illumina sample barcodes were introduced in two successive PCR steps. The Illumina HiSeq platform was used with custom primers to sequence TCR alpha and beta cDNA libraries. As for how the authors treated the data: Unique molecular identifiers were extracted from raw reads with MiGEC, and CDR3 positions were determined with MiXCR. Recombination models were inferred per individual with the repgenHMM and IGoR tools using an EM algorithm. The analysis of shared clonotypes was done with the tcR package in R, with sharing normalized by the product of cloneset sizes. To study raw recombination without the effects of thymic and clonal selection, out-of-frame nonproductive sequences were analyzed. The public reads were reanalyzed by TCRdb: fastp trimming at Q25, MiXCR alignment, in-frame beta chains only. Rows are unified per CDR3 protein, each entry keeping the most common DNA and genes. The V and J calls, along with clone size, are taken from TCRdb and not from the paper's own processing. The sample yields about 150,000 distinct CDR3 sequences; around 3.5% were counted once. Jointly, the top ten make up around 8.1% of the sample.

Based on the germline V gene, the CDR1 and CDR2 sequences are MDHEN and SYDVKM. V loses 6 bases of germline sequence and J loses 4 bases, and the interval between the two ends is 13 bases. Its CDR3 holds 13 amino acids, cysteine through phenylalanine. The only DNA kept is the CDR3, 39 bases in frame from the first base. Every donor in the study was a healthy Caucasian. Using Miltenyi CD45RO+ enrichment and human naive T-cell isolation kits, memory (CD45RO+) and naive T cells were isolated from PBMC. The rearrangement joined TRBV28 to TRBJ2-7; a tentative D call is TRBD2 (6 bases match). Material for sequencing was memory T cells sorted from blood. The cell subset or site label here, explained by the study, means: CD45RO+ enriched T cells. The sequence derives from a man aged 18 to 29 in good health. The encoded CDR3 is CASSRGIGYEQYF. The DNA sequence reads TGTGCCAGCAGCCGCGGGATCGGATACGAGCAGTACTTC.